The sequence of this TCR beta chain was determined in a study of T cells after yellow fever vaccination. This clonotype was observed at least ten times. TCRdb independently ran MiXCR on the 5' RACE reads; one entry per CDR3 protein. The data show roughly 63,000 distinct CDR3 sequences, approximately 7% seen once. In germline, CDR1 is MNHEY, CDR2 SMNVEV (reference sequence). V lost 6 bases, J lost 7 bases, and 3 bases stayed unmatched. The CDR3 extends over 13 amino acids. V and J are TRBV27 and TRBJ2-7; 13 nucleotides match TRBD2. The specimen comprised CD8+ T cells sorted from PBMCs, sampled 15 days after the yellow fever booster vaccination. The receptor comes from a man younger than 40 who received the YFV17D yellow fever vaccine. The CDR3 sequence: CASRLAGGLEQYF. CDR3 bases: TGTGCCAGCAGACTAGCGGGAGGGCTTGAGCAGTACTTC.